Sequencing of this T cell receptor (beta chain) was carried out in a study of T-cell reconstitution after alpha-beta-depleted transplantation in children. V gave up 3 bases and J gave up 0 bases, with 16 bases separating them. Germline CDR1 and CDR2: MNHEY and SMNVEV (reference sequence). CDR3 length equals 17 residues. The library targeted TCRbeta and was prepared with unique molecular identifiers. TCRdb re-analysed the PCR reads in MiXCR, keeping a single row per CDR3 protein. Here the sample spans about 580,000 distinct CDR3 sequences, around 23% being singletons. This receptor was taken from a boy in the first two years of life who had a stem cell transplant for acute myeloid leukemia, so the T cells may come from the graft donor. The J gene is TRBJ2-3, the V gene TRBV27; D may be TRBD2 (7 bases). Here the sequenced sample was PBMCs, mostly from graft donor cells, taken 360 days after TCRalphabeta/CD19-depleted stem cell transplant. The CDR3 region has the DNA TGTGCCAGCAGTTTTATAAAGGGCGGGGGCAGCACAGATACGCAGTATTTT. It codes for CASSFIKGGGSTDTQYF.